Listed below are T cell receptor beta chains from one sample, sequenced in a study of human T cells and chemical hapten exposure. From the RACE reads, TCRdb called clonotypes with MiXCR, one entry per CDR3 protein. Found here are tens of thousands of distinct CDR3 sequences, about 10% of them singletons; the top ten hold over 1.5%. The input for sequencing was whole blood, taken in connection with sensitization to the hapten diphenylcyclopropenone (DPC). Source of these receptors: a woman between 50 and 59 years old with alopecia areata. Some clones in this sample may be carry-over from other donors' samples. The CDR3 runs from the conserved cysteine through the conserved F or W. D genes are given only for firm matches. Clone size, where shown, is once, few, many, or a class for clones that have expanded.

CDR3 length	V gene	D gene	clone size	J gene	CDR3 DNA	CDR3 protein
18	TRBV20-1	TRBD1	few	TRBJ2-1	TGCAGTGCTAGAGGACAGGGGGGCGGGCAGAGCTCCTACAATGAGCAGTTCTTC	CSARGQGGGQSSYNEQFF
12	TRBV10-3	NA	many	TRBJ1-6	TGTGCCATCAGTGAGCAGTATTCACCCCTCCACTTT	CAISEQYSPLHF
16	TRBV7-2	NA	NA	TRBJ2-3	TGTGCCAGCAGCTTAGGGATAGCCCGAATTACAGATACGCAGTATTTT	CASSLGIARITDTQYF
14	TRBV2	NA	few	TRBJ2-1	TGTGCCAACCGGGGGGACAGAGCCTACAATGAGCAGTTCTTC	CANRGDRAYNEQFF
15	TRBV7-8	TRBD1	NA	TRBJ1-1	TGTGTCAGCAGCTGGGGACAGGGGGCGAACACTGAAGCTTTCTTT	CVSSWGQGANTEAFF
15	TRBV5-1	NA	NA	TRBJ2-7	TGCGCCAGCAGCTTGGATACGCTCCCGGGAAGCGAGCAGTACTTC	CASSLDTLPGSEQYF
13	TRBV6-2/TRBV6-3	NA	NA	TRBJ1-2	TGTGCCAGCAGTTTGCAGGGATCCAATGGCTACACCTTC	CASSLQGSNGYTF
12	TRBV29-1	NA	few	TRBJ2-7	TGCAGCGTTGTGATCAGGGGGGTAGAGCAGTACTTC	CSVVIRGVEQYF
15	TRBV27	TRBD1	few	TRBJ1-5	TGTGCCAGCAGTCATGCCGGGGACAGGGTACAGCCCCAGCATTTT	CASSHAGDRVQPQHF
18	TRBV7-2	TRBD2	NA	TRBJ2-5	TGTGCCAGCAGCTTAGTAGGTGGAGCGGGAGGGCCCAGAGAGACCCAGTACTTC	CASSLVGGAGGPRETQYF
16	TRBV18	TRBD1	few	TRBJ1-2	TGTGCCAGCTCACCACCCGGGACAGCGACAACCTATGGCTACACCTTC	CASSPPGTATTYGYTF
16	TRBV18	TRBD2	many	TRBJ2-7	TGTGCCAGCTCCCCCCCGGGAGGGCTAAGCTCCTACGAGCAGTACTTC	CASSPPGGLSSYEQYF
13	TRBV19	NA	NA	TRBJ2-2	TGTGCCAGTATCGGGCAGTACACCGGGGAGCTGTTTTTT	CASIGQYTGELFF
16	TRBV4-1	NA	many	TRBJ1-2	TGCGCCAGCAGCCAAGATCTGTCCTATGTAACCTATGGCTACACCTTC	CASSQDLSYVTYGYTF
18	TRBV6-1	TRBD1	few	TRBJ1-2	TGTGCCAGCAGTGAGTATACAGGGGCGACCCAGCAGGCCTATGGCTACACCTTC	CASSEYTGATQQAYGYTF
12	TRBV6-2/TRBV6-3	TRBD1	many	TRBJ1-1	TGTGCCAGCAGTGCAGGGGGCACTGAAGCTTTCTTT	CASSAGGTEAFF
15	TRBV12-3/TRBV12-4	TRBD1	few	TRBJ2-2	TGTGCCAGCAGCGATGGGACAGCGAACACCGGGGAGCTGTTTTTT	CASSDGTANTGELFF
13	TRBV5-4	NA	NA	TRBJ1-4	TGTGCCAGCAGCTTTATGATAGGGGAAAAACTGTTTTTT	CASSFMIGEKLFF
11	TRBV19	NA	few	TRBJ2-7	TGTGCCAGTAGTATCCAGGGAAGAACGTACTTC	CASSIQGRTYF
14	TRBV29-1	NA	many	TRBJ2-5	TGCAGCGTTGTACAGCGGGCCCACCAAGAGACCCAGTACTTC	CSVVQRAHQETQYF
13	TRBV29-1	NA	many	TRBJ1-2	TGCAGCGTTGGCGGTGGGGCTAGTAATGGCTACACCTTC	CSVGGGASNGYTF